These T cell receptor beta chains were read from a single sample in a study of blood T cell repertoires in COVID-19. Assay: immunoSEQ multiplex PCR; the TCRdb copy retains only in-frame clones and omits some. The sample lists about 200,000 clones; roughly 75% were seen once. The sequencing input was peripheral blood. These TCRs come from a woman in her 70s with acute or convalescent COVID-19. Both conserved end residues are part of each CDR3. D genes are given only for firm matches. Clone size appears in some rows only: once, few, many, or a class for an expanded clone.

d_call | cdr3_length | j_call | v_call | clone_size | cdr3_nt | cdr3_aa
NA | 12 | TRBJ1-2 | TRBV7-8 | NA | TGTGCCAGCAGCATTGGGGGGTATGGCTACACCTTC | CASSIGGYGYTF
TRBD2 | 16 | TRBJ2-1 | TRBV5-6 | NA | TGTGCCAGCAGACCTCCGGGACTAGCGACGTACAATGAGCAGTTCTTC | CASRPPGLATYNEQFF
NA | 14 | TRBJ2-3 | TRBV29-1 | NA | TGCAGCGTTGACGGAGGACCATTCACAGATACGCAGTATTTT | CSVDGGPFTDTQYF
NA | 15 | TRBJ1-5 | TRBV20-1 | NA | TGCAGTGCGAGTCCTACAGCCTATAGCAATCAGCCCCAGCATTTT | CSASPTAYSNQPQHF
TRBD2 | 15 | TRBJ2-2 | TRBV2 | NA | TGTGCCAGCAGGACTAGCGGGGGGAACACCGGGGAGCTGTTTTTT | CASRTSGGNTGELFF
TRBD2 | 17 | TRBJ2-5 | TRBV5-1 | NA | TGCGCCAGCAGCTTGGGACTAGCGCAAACGTACCAAGAGACCCAGTACTTC | CASSLGLAQTYQETQYF
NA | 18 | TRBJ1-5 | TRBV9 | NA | TGTGCCAGCAGCGCAGCAGCGCAGGGGATGAGCCACAATCAGCCCCAGCATTTT | CASSAAAQGMSHNQPQHF
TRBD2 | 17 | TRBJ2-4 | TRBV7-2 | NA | TGTGCCAGCAGCCCGGGGACTAGCGGGGGTAGAAGAAACATTCAGTACTTC | CASSPGTSGGRRNIQYF
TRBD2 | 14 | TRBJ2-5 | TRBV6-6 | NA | TGTGCCAGCCTTGATACGGGGGGGGGTGAGACCCAGTACTTC | CASLDTGGGETQYF
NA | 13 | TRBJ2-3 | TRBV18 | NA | TGTGCCAGCTCAATGGAGGAACGATATACGCAGTATTTT | CASSMEERYTQYF
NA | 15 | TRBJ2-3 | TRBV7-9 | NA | TGTGCCAGCAGTCGGACTATCGACTTGGCAGATACGCAGTATTTT | CASSRTIDLADTQYF
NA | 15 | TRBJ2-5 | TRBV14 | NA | TGTGCCAGCAGCCAACCGACGACGGGTCGGGAGACCCAGTACTTC | CASSQPTTGRETQYF
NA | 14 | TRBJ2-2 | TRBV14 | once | TGTGCCAGCAGGACCAGGGAAAACACCGGGGAGCTGTTTTTT | CASRTRENTGELFF
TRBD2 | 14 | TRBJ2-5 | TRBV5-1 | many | TGCGCCAGCAGCTCTACTAGCGGGAGCGAGACCCAGTACTTC | CASSSTSGSETQYF
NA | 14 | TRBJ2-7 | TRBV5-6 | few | TGTGCCAGCAGCGCGACCGGGACTGCATACGAGCAGTACTTC | CASSATGTAYEQYF
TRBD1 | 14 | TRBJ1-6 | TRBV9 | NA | TGTGCCAGCAGCGCAGGGGGTCTTAATTCACCCCTCCACTTT | CASSAGGLNSPLHF
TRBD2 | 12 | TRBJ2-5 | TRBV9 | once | TGTGCCAGCGACAAGGGAGGGGAGACCCAGTACTTC | CASDKGGETQYF
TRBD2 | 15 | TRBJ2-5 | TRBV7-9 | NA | TGTGCCAGCAGCTTAGACAGACTAGCGGAAGAGACCCAGTACTTC | CASSLDRLAEETQYF
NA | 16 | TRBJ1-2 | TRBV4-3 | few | TGCGCCAGCAGCCAAGAAAGTTGGGCGGGAAACTATGGCTACACCTTC | CASSQESWAGNYGYTF
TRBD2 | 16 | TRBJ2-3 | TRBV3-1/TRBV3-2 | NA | TGTGCCAGCAGCCAAGATTTGGCGGGGGGGGCAGATACGCAGTATTTT | CASSQDLAGGADTQYF
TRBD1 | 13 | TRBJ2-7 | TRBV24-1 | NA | TGTGCCACCAGTGTGCGAACAGGGGGCGAGCAGTACTTC | CATSVRTGGEQYF
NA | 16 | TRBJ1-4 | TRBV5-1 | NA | TGCGCCAGCAGCTTGTACGGGGCACAGGGAAATGAAAAACTGTTTTTT | CASSLYGAQGNEKLFF
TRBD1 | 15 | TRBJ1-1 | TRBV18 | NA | TGTGCCAGCTCAGCCGGACAGGGGACGAACACTGAAGCTTTCTTT | CASSAGQGTNTEAFF
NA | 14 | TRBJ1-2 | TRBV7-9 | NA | TGTGCCAGCAGCTTTACCGGAGCTAGCTATGGCTACACCTTC | CASSFTGASYGYTF
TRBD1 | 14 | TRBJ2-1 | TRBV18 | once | TGTGCCAGCTCACCTGGGACAGGGGGCCATGAGCAGTTCTTC | CASSPGTGGHEQFF
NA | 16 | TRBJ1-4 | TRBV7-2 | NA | TGTGCCAGCAGCCTTGAACCAGGGGTCCCATTTGAAAAACTGTTTTTT | CASSLEPGVPFEKLFF
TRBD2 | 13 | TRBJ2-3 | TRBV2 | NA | TGTGCCAGCACGGGGGGGCCGACAGATACGCAGTATTTT | CASTGGPTDTQYF